These T cell receptor beta chains were read from a single sample in a study of vaccination effects on CD4 cells after COVID-19. Their recognized antigens are unknown. Profiling relied on immunoSEQ multiplex PCR, and the TCRdb table lists in-frame clones only, not all of them. The table shows tens of thousands of clones, with roughly 74% occurring only once. Sequencing was performed on CD4+ T cells from PBMCs cultured with HCoV-NL63 spike peptides, taken before COVID-19 vaccination. Source of these receptors: a human donor who received a COVID-19 vaccine. Both conserved end residues are part of each CDR3.

>TRBV18|TRBJ1-2
CASSNQWGGYGYTF
>TRBV27|TRBJ1-6
CASSLGYSYNSPLHF
>TRBV3-1/TRBV3-2|TRBJ1-1
CASSQSDLGMNTEAFF
>TRBV30|TRBJ2-3
CAWSIGTTQYF
>TRBV7-3|TRBJ2-3
CASSKDGGVTDTQYF
>TRBV4-1|TRBJ1-6
CASSQQRTLYGTPLHF
>TRBV2|TRBJ1-4
CASKLGNENEKLFF
>TRBV10-2|TRBJ1-5
CATQGGNQPQHF
>TRBV5-1|TRBJ2-2
CASSFGTNTGELFF
>TRBV19|TRBJ1-3
CASSIAGASGNTIYF
>TRBV18|TRBJ1-2
CASSPNRDYGYTF
>TRBV6-4|TRBJ1-2
CASSDSGRPDSYGYTF
>TRBV7-2|TRBJ1-4
CASSLKGEKLFF
>TRBV7-2|TRBJ2-5
CASSSYRDPIGETQYF
>TRBV3-1/TRBV3-2|TRBJ1-1
CASSQVRTEAFF
>TRBV18|TRBJ2-2
CASSGTLNTGELFF
>TRBV29-1|TRBJ1-2
CSVGDRVDYGYTF
>TRBV7-2|TRBJ1-2
CASRLGQSNYGYTF
>TRBV19|TRBJ1-2
CASHRGQGAGGYTF
>TRBV3-1/TRBV3-2|TRBJ2-3
CASSQAADTQYF
>TRBV24-1|TRBJ2-3
CATSGVYATDTQYF
>TRBV6-5|TRBJ1-4
CASKPGGPNEKLFF
>TRBV6-5|TRBJ2-1
CASSRTGGGEQFF
>TRBV10-2|TRBJ1-1
CASSEVGNTEAFF
>TRBV19|TRBJ1-1
CASGQGRLNTEAFF
>TRBV13|TRBJ1-1
CASSGRPGGTEAFF
>TRBV28|TRBJ1-2
CASRPGVAYGYTF
>TRBV4-3|TRBJ2-3
CASSQVSRDTQYF